Sequencing of this T cell receptor (beta chain) was carried out in a study of response to subunit inactivated influenza vaccine. This clonotype occurred a few times. One entry per CDR3 protein, called by TCRdb with MiXCR from the RT-PCR reads. The repertoire holds around 790,000 distinct CDR3 sequences, approximately 21% seen once, with roughly 10% in the top ten. Germline CDR1 is LGHNA and CDR2 is YNFKEQ. The CDR3 contains 16 residues. The V gene end was trimmed by 0 bases and the J gene end by 2 bases; junction bases not matched to a gene: 1. The rearrangement joins TRBV4-2 to TRBJ2-7; the match to TRBD2 covers 13 bases. This specimen was PBMCs from blood, taken 4 to 6 days after vaccination. This TCR came from a man aged 45-60 years who received an inactivated influenza vaccine. The CDR3 sequence is CASSQDGTSGTYEQYF. The CDR3 DNA sequence: TGTGCCAGCAGCCAAGATGGGACTAGCGGGACCTACGAGCAGTACTTC.